This T cell receptor beta chain was captured by sequencing in a study of T cells in Graves' hyperthyroidism and ophthalmopathy. The TCR beta CDR3 regions underwent amplification using RNA transcripts as the source. First-round RT-PCR of the TCR CDR3 relied on the HTBI primer set. Via MiXCR, TCRdb re-called the multiplex PCR reads, giving one row per CDR3 protein. The sample includes some 350,000 distinct CDR3 sequences, roughly 13% of them seen just once. CDR1 and CDR2 from the germline V gene are MNHEY and SVGAGI. J lost 7 bases, V lost 0 bases, and 10 bases had no gene match. The CDR3 extends over 17 amino acids. This clonotype was counted many times. Patients were excluded for uncontrolled infection, other autoimmune disease, pregnancy or lactation. Diagnoses were made from clinical symptoms, serum measures (thyroxine and TRAb), thyroid ultrasound and orbital computed tomography.

Sequences were obtained from blood. The origin of this receptor is a woman aged 40-49 years with Graves' ophthalmopathy. The V gene is TRBV6-5, the J gene TRBJ2-7; 12 bases are shared with TRBD2. In DNA form, the CDR3 reads TGTGCCAGCAGTTACTCGAGCGCTAGCGGGAGGGCCGGGGAGCAGTACTTC. It yields the protein CASSYSSASGRAGEQYF.